The 8 T cell receptor beta chains below come from one sample, sequenced in a study of cytomegalovirus exposure and HLA in healthy donors. Use of 60 Vbeta and 13 Jbeta primers characterized the PCR. Some clones are missing from TCRdb's copy, which holds only in-frame ones; the method was immunoSEQ multiplex PCR. The data show 100,000 to 150,000 clones, with 80% seen just once and roughly 9.2% held by the top ten. Sequencing input: PBMCs. The receptor set was obtained from a female donor in good health and CMV-seropositive.

The gene calls are TRBV30 and TRBJ2-1; possible D gene TRBD2, 6 bases. The CDR3 runs 14 residues. Trimming left V 6 bases short and J 4 bases short, with 16 bases between. CDR1 and CDR2 (germline): GTSNPN, SVGIG (reference sequence). The CDR3 region is CACRLRGPYNEQFF. The CDR3 DNA sequence: TGTGCCTGTCGGTTGCGGGGCCCTTACAATGAGCAGTTCTTC.

This clone has only a few counts. CDR3 nucleotides: TGTGCCAGCAGCCATGCCGGGACAGGTAATGAAAAACTGTTTTTT. It codes for CASSHAGTGNEKLFF. This chain uses TRBV4-2 with TRBJ1-4; 8 bases fit TRBD1. V was pared by 3 bases and J by 4 bases, with 4 bases of the junction left unmatched. This CDR3 has 15 residues. CDR1 is LGHNA and CDR2 is YNFKEQ in the germline V gene.

The chain combines TRBV18 with TRBJ2-1; 8 positions match TRBD1. Germline trimming cut 0 bases from V and 8 bases from J; bases unmatched to any gene: 0. Looked up from germline, CDR1 is KGHSH and CDR2 is LQKENI. CDR3 length: 13 residues. The DNA of the CDR3 is TGTGCCAGCTCACCACCGGGACAGGATGAGCAGTTCTTC. Its protein is CASSPPGQDEQFF.

The V and J genes are TRBV7-8 and TRBJ2-1, with 9 bases lining up with TRBD2. Germline V gives CDR1 SGHVS, CDR2 FQNEAQ. V was clipped by 5 bases and J by 6 bases; unmatched bases: 11. CDR3 length: 16 residues. CDR3 sequence (DNA): TGTGCCAGCAGCCCGTGGGGCGGGGGGGCCCTCAATGAGCAGTTCTTC. Translation: CASSPWGGGALNEQFF.

The V call is TRBV11-3, the J call TRBJ2-7, with 9 bases identical to TRBD1. The V segment lost 5 bases and the J segment 2 bases; nucleotides outside the gene matches: 7. The germline V gene encodes CDR1 SGHNT and CDR2 YENEEA. The length of the CDR3 is 15 residues. The CDR3, as DNA: TGTGCCAGCAGCCCTGGACAGGGGAAGACCTACGAGCAGTACTTC. As protein: CASSPGQGKTYEQYF.

The rearrangement joins TRBV27 to TRBJ2-1, with no clear D. Germline V gene sequence: CDR1 MNHEY, CDR2 SMNVEV (reference sequence). The CDR3 length is 13 residues. V was clipped by 6 bases and J by 4 bases, with 10 bases between them. For the CDR3, the DNA is TGTGCCAGCAGAACAGAACTGTACAATGAGCAGTTCTTC. Its protein product is CASRTELYNEQFF.

This clone has more than one count but fewer than ten. This sequence joins TRBV7-9 and TRBJ2-3; 7 bases agree with TRBD2. CDR3 length: 18 amino acids. The germline V gene encodes CDR1 SEHNR and CDR2 FQNEAQ (reference sequence). After removal of 1 base from V and 0 bases from J, the junction contained 10 bases not matched to a gene. The CDR3 spells CASSLVGGGSSSTDTQYF. In DNA, the CDR3 is TGTGCCAGCAGCTTAGTGGGGGGGGGATCCTCTAGCACAGATACGCAGTATTTT.

V and J are TRBV29-1 and TRBJ2-1, with TRBD2 matching over 8 bases. This CDR3 is built from 16 residues. With V trimmed by 2 bases and J by 7 bases, 13 bases remained unmatched. Germline V gene sequence: CDR1 SQVTM, CDR2 ANQGSEA. CDR3 sequence: CSVEYLAGGAWNEQFF. Written as DNA, the CDR3 is TGCAGCGTTGAATATCTAGCGGGTGGTGCGTGGAATGAGCAGTTCTTC.